The rows below give T cell receptor beta chains drawn from one sample of a study of shared clonotypes between healthy human individuals. Measured with immunoSEQ multiplex PCR; TCRdb has only the in-frame clones, and not every one. The table shows approximately 2,000,000 clones, with around 92% occurring only once. The sequencing sample was made of naive CD4+ T cells from PBMCs. These receptor sequences come from a man aged 18-30 years in good health. Some clones in this sample may be carry-over from other donors' samples. The CDR3 runs from the conserved cysteine through the conserved F or W. A D gene is named only where the DNA matches it firmly. For some rows the clone size is stated as once, few or many, or as a class when expanded; others skip it.

TGCGCCAGCAGCTTAAATAGCGGGAGGGCCGGGGATACGCAGTATTTT,CASSLNSGRAGDTQYF,TRBV5-1,TRBD2,-,TRBJ2-3
TGTGCCAGCACCTTAGCCCCCAGCTCCTACAATGAGCAGTTCTTC,CASTLAPSSYNEQFF,TRBV27,-,once,TRBJ2-1
TGTGCCAGCAGCTTAGGGGGCGTGGGGGCTCGATATGGCTACACCTTC,CASSLGGVGARYGYTF,TRBV11-2,-,-,TRBJ1-2
TGCGCCAGCAGCCAAGGACAGGGTTGGGAAAAACTGTTTTTT,CASSQGQGWEKLFF,TRBV4-3,TRBD1,-,TRBJ1-4
TGTGCCAGCAGCTTGAGTGTAGGGGTTAGGGACGGGGAGCTGTTTTTT,CASSLSVGVRDGELFF,TRBV5-4,-,-,TRBJ2-2
TGTGCCAGGACGGGGGTTAATGAAAAACTGTTTTTT,CARTGVNEKLFF,TRBV2,-,-,TRBJ1-4
TGTGCCAGCAGACCTAGGACTGTGGGGACCGGGGAGCTGTTTTTT,CASRPRTVGTGELFF,TRBV7-3,-,-,TRBJ2-2
TGTGCCAGCAGTTCCCCCCCCGGCAGTGGTTCTGGAAACACCATATATTTT,CASSSPPGSGSGNTIYF,TRBV28,-,-,TRBJ1-3
TGTGCCAGCACCGTCACTAAATACAATGAGCAGTTCTTC,CASTVTKYNEQFF,TRBV6-1,-,-,TRBJ2-1
TGTGCCACCAGCAGAGATCAAGTGGGGGCGCTGAGTGGCTACACCTTC,CATSRDQVGALSGYTF,TRBV15,-,-,TRBJ1-2
TGTGCCTACGGGACAGGGTACGAGCAGTACTTC,CAYGTGYEQYF,TRBV30,TRBD1,-,TRBJ2-7
TGTGCCAGCATAAGTCAGGGCTCCTACGAGCAGTACTTC,CASISQGSYEQYF,TRBV2,-,-,TRBJ2-7
TGTGCCAGCAGGAAGGCTAGCGGCTTGAATGAGCAGTTCTTC,CASRKASGLNEQFF,TRBV5-4,TRBD2,-,TRBJ2-1
TGTGCCAGAGCGGGCAGGGGGGAGGACACCATATATTTT,CARAGRGEDTIYF,TRBV6-4,TRBD1,-,TRBJ1-3
TGTGCCAGCAGCTCTCCGGGACAGGGGATGAACGAGCAGTACTTC,CASSSPGQGMNEQYF,TRBV5-4,TRBD1,once,TRBJ2-7
TGTGCCACGAAGGGGGCACCTGACCCACCAGATACGCAGTATTTT,CATKGAPDPPDTQYF,TRBV18,TRBD1,-,TRBJ2-3
TGTGCCAGCAGCTTAGCGGACAGGCCGAACACTGAAGCTTTCTTT,CASSLADRPNTEAFF,TRBV7-9,TRBD1,-,TRBJ1-1
TGTGCCAGCAGCTTAGGGACAGGGGTCAATGAGCAGTTCTTC,CASSLGTGVNEQFF,TRBV11-3,TRBD1,-,TRBJ2-1
TGCGCCAGCAGCCTGACAGGGCTGAACACTGAAGCTTTCTTT,CASSLTGLNTEAFF,TRBV4-1,TRBD1,-,TRBJ1-1
TGTGCCAGCAGTTTATTGGTGGGGGTGCTGGTGTCGGGAAGTGGCTACACCTTC,CASSLLVGVLVSGSGYTF,TRBV28,-,-,TRBJ1-2
TGTGCCAGTAGTAGCTCCGGGACTAGCGGGAGAGGGGATACGCAGTATTTT,CASSSSGTSGRGDTQYF,TRBV19,TRBD2,-,TRBJ2-3
TGCGCCAGCAGCGGGGGGAGGACAATGAACACTGAAGCTTTCTTT,CASSGGRTMNTEAFF,TRBV5-1,-,-,TRBJ1-1
TGTGCCAGCAGTTCGGGGGCCCTCCCGGGCGGCAATGAGCAGTTCTTC,CASSSGALPGGNEQFF,TRBV28,-,-,TRBJ2-1
TGTGCTAGTGGCGTTTCGGGGACTCGGTACAATGAGCAGTTCTTC,CASGVSGTRYNEQFF,TRBV12-5,-,-,TRBJ2-1
TGTGCCAGCAGCTTAGCGGGAGGAGACAATGAGCAGTTCTTC,CASSLAGGDNEQFF,TRBV11-1,-,-,TRBJ2-1
TGTGCCAGCAGTGTGGCCTTAGGGGATGAGCAGTTCTTC,CASSVALGDEQFF,TRBV6-1,-,-,TRBJ2-1
TGTGCCAGCAGTTACTCGGGCGGGGCGACTAACTATGGCTACACCTTC,CASSYSGGATNYGYTF,TRBV6-5,-,-,TRBJ1-2
TGCAGCGTTGCTTCCCAGGGAGGGACAAATCAGCCCCAGCATTTT,CSVASQGGTNQPQHF,TRBV29-1,-,few,TRBJ1-5
TGTGCCAGCAGCCCCGTGGGTGAAGGCGGCTACACCTTC,CASSPVGEGGYTF,TRBV27,-,-,TRBJ1-2
TGTGCCAGCAGCTTACGACAGGCCCACGAGCAGTACTTC,CASSLRQAHEQYF,TRBV7-2,-,-,TRBJ2-7
TGTGCCAGCAGCTTCGTCAACTATGGCTACACCTTC,CASSFVNYGYTF,TRBV7-2,-,-,TRBJ1-2
TGTGCCAGCAGCTTGGGACAGTACACCGGGGAGCTGTTTTTT,CASSLGQYTGELFF,TRBV7-3,TRBD1,-,TRBJ2-2
TGTGCCAGCAGTTTATCAGGCAATGAGCAGTTCTTC,CASSLSGNEQFF,TRBV28,-,-,TRBJ2-1
TGCGCCAGCAGCTTGACCCGAACAGGACGTACAGATACGCAGTATTTT,CASSLTRTGRTDTQYF,TRBV5-1,-,-,TRBJ2-3
TGTGCCAGCAGCACCAGTGCTAACACTGAAGCTTTCTTT,CASSTSANTEAFF,TRBV11-2,-,-,TRBJ1-1
TGTGCCAGCAGGTCGACTAGAGGGAATGAGCAGTTCTTC,CASRSTRGNEQFF,TRBV2,-,once,TRBJ2-1
TGTGCCAGCAGCCCCAGGGACAGAATAAACACCATATATTTT,CASSPRDRINTIYF,TRBV9,TRBD1,-,TRBJ1-3
TGTGCCAGCTCACCCTCTTGGCTTGTTGGCTACACCTTC,CASSPSWLVGYTF,TRBV18,-,-,TRBJ1-2
TGTGCCAGCAGCTGGTCCTTCTGGGACACTGAAGCTTTCTTT,CASSWSFWDTEAFF,TRBV7-2,-,few,TRBJ1-1
TGTGCCAGCAGCGTAGCACCTACACAAGGAAACACCATATATTTT,CASSVAPTQGNTIYF,TRBV9,-,-,TRBJ1-3
TGCGCCAGTAGGACTAGCGGGCGGAGTGAGAATGAGCAGTTCTTC,CASRTSGRSENEQFF,TRBV5-1,TRBD2,-,TRBJ2-1
TGCAGCGTTGCCTCTGGGGCCAACGTCCTGACTTTC,CSVASGANVLTF,TRBV29-1,-,-,TRBJ2-6
TGTGCCAGCAGCCCCCCCCTCGCGGGAGGCCCAAGGGGGACGCAGTATTTT,CASSPPLAGGPRGTQYF,TRBV7-8,TRBD2,-,TRBJ2-3
TGTGCCAGCAGCGTAGAGGGCGGGTTAGCCAAAAACATTCAGTACTTC,CASSVEGGLAKNIQYF,TRBV9,-,-,TRBJ2-4
TGTGCCAGCAGCCTCCGGGACATTTCCTACGAGCAGTACTTC,CASSLRDISYEQYF,TRBV7-9,-,-,TRBJ2-7